Listed below are T cell receptor beta chains from one sample, sequenced in a study of blood T cell repertoires in COVID-19. The method was immunoSEQ multiplex PCR; TCRdb's version includes in-frame clones alone and lacks a portion of them. Of approximately 120,000 clones in the sample, approximately 83% were seen once. The sample comprised peripheral blood. These TCRs come from a woman between 45 and 65 years old who had recovered from COVID-19. Each CDR3 is given with its conserved first and last residue. A D gene is named only where the DNA matches it firmly.

v_call	d_call	j_call	cdr3_aa
TRBV19	TRBD1	TRBJ1-2	CASSIDRDRDYGYTF
TRBV27	TRBD1	TRBJ1-5	CASSLPGTGRQGNQPQHF
TRBV11-3	TRBD2	TRBJ2-7	CASSLDGGLAGESPTYEQYF
TRBV6-5	NA	TRBJ1-1	CASSRFERGSKAFF
TRBV29-1	NA	TRBJ1-4	CSVGTTGFNEKLFF
TRBV10-3	TRBD2	TRBJ2-1	CAISSRTSGRFNEQFF
TRBV5-6	NA	TRBJ1-1	CASSRPQGGRTEAFF
TRBV20-1	NA	TRBJ2-5	CSASSDRQETQYF
TRBV5-1	NA	TRBJ1-2	CASSLGLQGVYGYTF
TRBV7-2	NA	TRBJ2-7	CASNAPPRGEQYF
TRBV4-3	NA	TRBJ2-7	CASSQVVVGQAYEQYF